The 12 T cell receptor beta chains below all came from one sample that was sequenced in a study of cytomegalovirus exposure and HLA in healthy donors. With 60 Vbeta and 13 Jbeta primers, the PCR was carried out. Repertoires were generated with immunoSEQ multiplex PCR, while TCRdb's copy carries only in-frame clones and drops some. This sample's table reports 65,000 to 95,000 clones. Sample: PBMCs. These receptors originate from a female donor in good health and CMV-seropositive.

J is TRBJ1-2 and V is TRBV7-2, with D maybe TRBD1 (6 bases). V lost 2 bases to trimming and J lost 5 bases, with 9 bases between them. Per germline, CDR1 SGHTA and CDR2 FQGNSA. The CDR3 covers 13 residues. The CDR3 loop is CASSLPRGYGYTF. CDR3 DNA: TGTGCCAGCAGCTTACCGAGGGGGTATGGCTACACCTTC.

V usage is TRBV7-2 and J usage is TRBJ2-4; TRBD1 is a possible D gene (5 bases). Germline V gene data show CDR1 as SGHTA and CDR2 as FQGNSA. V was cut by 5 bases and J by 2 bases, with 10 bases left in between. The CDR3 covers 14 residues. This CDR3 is CASSLRDSKNIQYF. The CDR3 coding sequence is TGTGCCAGCAGCCTCAGGGATTCCAAAAACATTCAGTACTTC.

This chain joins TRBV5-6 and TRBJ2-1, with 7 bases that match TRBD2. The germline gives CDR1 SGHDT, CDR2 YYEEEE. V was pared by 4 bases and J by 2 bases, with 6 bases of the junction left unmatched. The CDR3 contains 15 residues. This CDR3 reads CASSPGLDPYNEQFF. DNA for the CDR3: TGTGCCAGCAGCCCCGGACTAGATCCCTACAATGAGCAGTTCTTC.

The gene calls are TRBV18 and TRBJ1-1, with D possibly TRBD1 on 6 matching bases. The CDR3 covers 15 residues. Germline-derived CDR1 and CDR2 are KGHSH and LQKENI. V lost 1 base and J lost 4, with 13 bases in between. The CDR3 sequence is CASSPLRTESTEAFF. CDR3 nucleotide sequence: TGTGCCAGCTCACCACTTCGGACAGAATCCACTGAAGCTTTCTTT.

The CDR3 nucleotides are TGTGCCAGCAGTCCACTATCCAGTAGCACAGATACGCAGTATTTT. Protein product: CASSPLSSSTDTQYF. The genes are TRBV6-1 and TRBJ2-3, with D unresolved. The CDR3 runs 15 residues. V was cut by 5 bases and J by 0 bases, with 12 bases left in between. Per the germline V gene, CDR1 is MNHNS and CDR2 is SASEGT.

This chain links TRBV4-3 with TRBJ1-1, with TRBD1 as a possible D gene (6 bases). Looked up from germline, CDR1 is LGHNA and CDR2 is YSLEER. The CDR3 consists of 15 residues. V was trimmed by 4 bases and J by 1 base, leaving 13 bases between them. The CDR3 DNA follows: TGCGCCAGCAGCCCAACCGGGACACCGAACACTGAAGCTTTCTTT. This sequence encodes CASSPTGTPNTEAFF.

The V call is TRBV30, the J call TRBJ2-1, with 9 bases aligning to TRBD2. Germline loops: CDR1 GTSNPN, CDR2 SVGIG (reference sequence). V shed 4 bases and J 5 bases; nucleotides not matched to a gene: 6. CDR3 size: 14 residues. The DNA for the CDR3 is TGTGCCTGGAATAGCGGGAGCGTAAACAATGAGCAGTTCTTC. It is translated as CAWNSGSVNNEQFF.

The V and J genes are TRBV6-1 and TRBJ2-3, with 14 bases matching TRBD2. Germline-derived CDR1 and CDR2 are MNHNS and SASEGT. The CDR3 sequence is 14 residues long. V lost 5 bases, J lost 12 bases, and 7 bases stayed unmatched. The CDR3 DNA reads TGTGCCAGCAGTCGGGGACTAGCGGGAGATTCACAGTATTTT. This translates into CASSRGLAGDSQYF.

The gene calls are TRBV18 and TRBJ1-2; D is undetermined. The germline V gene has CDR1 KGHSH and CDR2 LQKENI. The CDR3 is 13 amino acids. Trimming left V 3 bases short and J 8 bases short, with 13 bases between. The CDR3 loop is CASSPRPGNGYTF. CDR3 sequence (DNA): TGTGCCAGCTCACCTCGTCCGGGGAACGGCTACACCTTC.

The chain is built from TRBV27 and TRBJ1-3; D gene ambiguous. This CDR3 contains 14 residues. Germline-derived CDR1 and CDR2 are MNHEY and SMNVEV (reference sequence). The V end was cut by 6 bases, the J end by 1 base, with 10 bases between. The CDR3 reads CASSSRGSGNTIYF. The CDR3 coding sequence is TGTGCCAGCAGCTCCCGGGGATCTGGAAACACCATATATTTT.

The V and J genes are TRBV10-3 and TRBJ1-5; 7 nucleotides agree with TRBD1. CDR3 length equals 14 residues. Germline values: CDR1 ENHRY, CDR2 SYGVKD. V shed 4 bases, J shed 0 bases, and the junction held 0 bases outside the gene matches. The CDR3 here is CAISGDSSNQPQHF. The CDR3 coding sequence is TGTGCCATCAGTGGGGACAGTAGCAATCAGCCCCAGCATTTT.

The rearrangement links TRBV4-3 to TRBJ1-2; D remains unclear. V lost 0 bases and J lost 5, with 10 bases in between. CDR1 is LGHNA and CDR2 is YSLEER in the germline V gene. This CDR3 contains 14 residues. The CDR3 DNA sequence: TGCGCCAGCAGCCAAGATCGAGGACTATATGGCTACACCTTC. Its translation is CASSQDRGLYGYTF.